Below, 10 T cell receptor beta chains from the same sample are listed, as sequenced in a study of early T cells in non-severe SARS-CoV-2 infection. TCRdb reprocessed the 5' RACE reads with MiXCR, giving one entry per CDR3 protein. Of about 36,000 distinct CDR3 sequences listed, about 9.3% are singletons. The specimen sequenced was whole blood. These receptors came from an adult who was a healthcare worker with PCR-confirmed SARS-CoV-2 infection or an uninfected control (not recorded which).

This clonotype occurred many times. The gene calls are TRBV20-1 and TRBJ2-3; TRBD2 matches at 8 bases. CDR1 is DFQATT, CDR2 SNEGSKA, per germline (reference sequence). After removal of 4 bases from V and 8 bases from J, the junction contained 14 bases not matched to a gene. The length of the CDR3 is 15 residues. CDR3 loop: CSATSGGQFVPTQYF. CDR3 bases: TGCAGTGCTACGAGCGGGGGCCAATTCGTCCCTACGCAGTATTTT.

A few counts support this clonotype. The chain uses TRBV29-1 and TRBJ2-2; D remains unclear. Trimming took off 5 bases at V and 0 bases at J, with 4 bases between the two ends. This CDR3 spans 12 amino acids. The germline V gene has CDR1 SQVTM and CDR2 ANQGSEA. The CDR3 sequence: CSVRPNTGELFF. CDR3 DNA: TGCAGCGTTCGTCCGAACACCGGGGAGCTGTTTTTT.

This clonotype was observed at least ten times. J is TRBJ1-6 and V is TRBV7-9, with unresolved D. The CDR3 length is 19 residues. The germline gives CDR1 SEHNR, CDR2 FQNEAQ (reference sequence). Trimming removed 3 bases at V and 6 bases at J, with 24 bases between. As DNA, the CDR3 is TGTGCCAGCAGCTTGAGAAGGATTAACGGCTCCCTAATTAATTCACCCCTCCACTTT. Translated, it gives CASSLRRINGSLINSPLHF.

This clonotype came up many times. This sequence joins TRBV2 and TRBJ2-1, with 7 bases that match TRBD2. The germline gives CDR1 SNHLY, CDR2 FYNNEI. V shed 8 bases and J 5 bases; nucleotides not matched to a gene: 9. CDR3 length: 14 residues. This CDR3 reads CASRRGESDNEQFF. The CDR3 region has the DNA TGTGCCAGCCGACGGGGGGAGTCGGACAATGAGCAGTTCTTC.

This clonotype was seen only a few times. This rearrangement joins TRBV10-3 to TRBJ2-1; the D gene could be TRBD1 or TRBD2 (6 bases each). The CDR3 spans 16 residues. V lost 3 bases, J lost 5 bases, and 17 bases lay in between. Germline CDR1 is ENHRY and CDR2 is SYGVKD. CDR3 protein: CAISDSRGQKNNEQFF. The CDR3 DNA sequence: TGTGCCATCAGTGATTCTCGGGGGCAGAAAAACAATGAGCAGTTCTTC.

This clonotype was picked up a small number of times. This chain links TRBV14 with TRBJ2-1; a possible D gene is TRBD2 (5 bases). The V and J ends lost 1 base and 5 bases respectively, with 15 bases between them. The CDR3 length is 16 residues. Germline V gene lookup returns CDR1 SGHDN and CDR2 FVKESK. The CDR3 sequence: CASSQARENLDNEQFF. CDR3 nucleotide sequence: TGTGCCAGCAGCCAAGCGAGGGAAAACCTAGACAATGAGCAGTTCTTC.

This clonotype was observed at least ten times. The chain recombines TRBV29-1 with TRBJ1-2; TRBD1 aligns across 9 bases. This CDR3 has 13 residues. CDR1 SQVTM and CDR2 ANQGSEA come from the germline V gene. The V and J ends lost 5 bases and 2 bases, in that order; junction bases with no gene match: 3. CDR3 sequence reads: CSVKTGGNYGYTF. CDR3 bases: TGCAGCGTTAAGACAGGGGGGAACTATGGCTACACCTTC.

This clonotype was counted many times. This sequence joins TRBV7-8 and TRBJ1-1; D unclear. V lost 1 base and J lost 1, with 16 bases in between. CDR3 length equals 17 residues. CDR1 and CDR2 from the germline V gene are SGHVS and FQNEAQ. CDR3 region: CASSLGRRAGPNTEAFF. The CDR3 DNA reads TGTGCCAGCAGCTTAGGAAGACGGGCAGGCCCGAACACTGAAGCTTTCTTT.

This clonotype was observed many times. The chain combines TRBV14 with TRBJ2-7; D may match TRBD1 or TRBD2 (7 bases each). With 3 bases removed from V and 1 base from J, the gap between germline ends came to 19 bases. CDR3 length equals 17 residues. CDR1 and CDR2 from the germline V gene are SGHDN and FVKESK. The CDR3 DNA reads TGTGCCAGCAGCCACTTTAAGCCGGGGGGACAGTCCTACGAGCAGTACTTC. Its protein is CASSHFKPGGQSYEQYF.

This clonotype was counted between two and nine times. The chain has TRBV6-5 and TRBJ1-5; no firm D call. Per the germline V gene, CDR1 is MNHEY and CDR2 is SVGAGI. V was trimmed by 4 bases and J by 3 bases, leaving 7 bases between them. The CDR3 length is 13 residues. CDR3 in amino acids: CASSWTSNQPQHF. The DNA for the CDR3 is TGTGCCAGCAGTTGGACTTCCAATCAGCCCCAGCATTTT.